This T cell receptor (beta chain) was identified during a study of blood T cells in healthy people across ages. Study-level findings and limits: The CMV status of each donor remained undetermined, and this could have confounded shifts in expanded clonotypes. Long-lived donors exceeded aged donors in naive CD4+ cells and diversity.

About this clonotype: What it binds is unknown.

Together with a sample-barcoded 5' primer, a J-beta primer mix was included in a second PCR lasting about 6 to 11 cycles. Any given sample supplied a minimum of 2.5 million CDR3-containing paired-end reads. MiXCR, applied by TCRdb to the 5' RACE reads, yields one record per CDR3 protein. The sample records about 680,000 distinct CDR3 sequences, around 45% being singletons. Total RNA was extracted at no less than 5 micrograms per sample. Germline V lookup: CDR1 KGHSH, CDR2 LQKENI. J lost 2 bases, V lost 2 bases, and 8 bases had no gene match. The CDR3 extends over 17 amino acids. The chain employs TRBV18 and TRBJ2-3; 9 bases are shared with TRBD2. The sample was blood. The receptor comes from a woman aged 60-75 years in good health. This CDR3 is CASSPGKLAGLTDTQYF. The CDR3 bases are TGTGCCAGCTCACCAGGAAAGCTAGCGGGACTCACAGATACGCAGTATTTT.